A selection of T cell receptor beta chains follows, all from one sample in a study of T cells expressing NK-cell markers. Following a re-call of the 5' RACE reads, TCRdb has one entry per CDR3 protein and lacks DNA. This sample lists fewer than 400,000 distinct CDR3 sequences; its ten largest clones have 4% to 6.5%. Sequencing input: blood T cells: a sorted CD56 or NKG2C T cell subset, CD4+ or CD8+ T cells, or bulk PBMC T cells (not recorded which). The receptors stem from a man between 18 and 69 years old in good health. The CDR3 runs from the conserved cysteine through the conserved F or W.

V: TRBV29-1
J: TRBJ1-5
CDR3: CSVDRLTCNQPQHF

V: TRBV18
J: TRBJ2-7
CDR3: CASSPGRAGEAYEQYF

V: TRBV20-1
J: TRBJ2-1
CDR3: CSARDPGLAGGGYNEQFF

V: TRBV7-6
J: TRBJ2-1
CDR3: CASSRGTTYNEQFF

V: TRBV7-9
J: TRBJ1-1
CDR3: CASSSWGGTGRTEAFF

V: TRBV29-1
J: TRBJ1-2
CDR3: CSATWTGSRGYTF

V: TRBV6-1
J: TRBJ2-1
CDR3: CASRDPLAGVSIEQFF

V: TRBV12-3/TRBV12-4
J: TRBJ2-3
CDR3: CASSLTTASSFRADTQYF

V: TRBV19
J: TRBJ2-2
CDR3: CASRQNTRGPNTGELFF

V: TRBV28
J: TRBJ1-2
CDR3: CASSLRTGGGPYGYTF

V: TRBV25-1
J: TRBJ2-5
CDR3: CASSEYYRKTQYF

V: TRBV27
J: TRBJ1-3
CDR3: CASSLRGGYGNTIYF

V: TRBV3-1
J: TRBJ2-2
CDR3: CASSRKPAVPTGELFF

V: TRBV20-1
J: TRBJ1-4
CDR3: CSARTETEKLFF

V: TRBV18
J: TRBJ1-3
CDR3: CASSSTGASGNTIYF

V: TRBV19
J: TRBJ2-1
CDR3: CASSWRTASSYNEQFF

V: TRBV7-9
J: TRBJ1-2
CDR3: CASYPLQGSDGYTF

V: TRBV6-5
J: TRBJ2-3
CDR3: CASSYQVSTDTQYF

V: TRBV19
J: TRBJ1-6
CDR3: CASREKYNSPLHF

V: TRBV7-2
J: TRBJ2-1
CDR3: CASSEVAGTAKNNEQFF

V: TRBV5-1
J: TRBJ1-2
CDR3: CASSGDSLSYGYTF

V: TRBV5-6
J: TRBJ2-1
CDR3: CASSYNTGNFYNEQFF

V: TRBV4-1
J: TRBJ2-1
CDR3: CASSQIPLAGGLNEQFF

V: TRBV7-8
J: TRBJ1-2
CDR3: CASSPQSYGYTF

V: TRBV3-1
J: TRBJ1-2
CDR3: CASSAGIRAALSYGYTF

V: TRBV30
J: TRBJ2-3
CDR3: CAWSVTGAHTQYF

V: TRBV2
J: TRBJ2-4
CDR3: CASSEERGVAKNIQYF

V: TRBV5-1
J: TRBJ2-7
CDR3: CASSLVRQGLSSYEQYF

V: TRBV6-1
J: TRBJ2-1
CDR3: CASRIRWGSGEQFF

V: TRBV4-2
J: TRBJ2-1
CDR3: CASSQSPLIAGGVNEQFF

V: TRBV25-1
J: TRBJ1-2
CDR3: CASSGDRGTLYGYTF

V: TRBV5-4
J: TRBJ2-3
CDR3: CASRAVGGKTDTQYF

V: TRBV9
J: TRBJ2-3
CDR3: CASSVEGKETVTSTDTQYF

V: TRBV20-1
J: TRBJ2-7
CDR3: CSAGKGQVEDEQYF

V: TRBV12-3/TRBV12-4
J: TRBJ1-6
CDR3: CASSLAGTKNSPLHF

V: TRBV12-3/TRBV12-4
J: TRBJ1-4
CDR3: CASSSGRKLFF

V: TRBV12-5
J: TRBJ1-2
CDR3: CASGRQADGYTF

V: TRBV7-9
J: TRBJ2-1
CDR3: CASSISGGGIYNEQFF

V: TRBV2
J: TRBJ2-6
CDR3: CASSLTGGGSGANVLTF

V: TRBV5-5
J: TRBJ2-3
CDR3: CASSSDLYPSTDTQYF

V: TRBV6-1
J: TRBJ2-5
CDR3: CASSRNRDNKETQYF

V: TRBV11-1
J: TRBJ1-1
CDR3: CASSKMAGFGEAFF

V: TRBV2
J: TRBJ1-5
CDR3: CASSAFEASQPQHF

V: TRBV20-1
J: TRBJ2-6
CDR3: CSAPIYGANVLTF

V: TRBV7-3
J: TRBJ2-3
CDR3: CASSFWGADTQYF

V: TRBV20-1
J: TRBJ1-1
CDR3: CSALGGTWNTEAFF

V: TRBV10-3
J: TRBJ1-1
CDR3: CAISKLTGGTTEAFF

V: TRBV11-2
J: TRBJ2-5
CDR3: CASSRLGTVQETQYF

V: TRBV6-1
J: TRBJ2-2
CDR3: CASRFPGLTGELFF

V: TRBV6-2/TRBV6-3
J: TRBJ2-5
CDR3: CASTQRGGGATETQYF

V: TRBV27
J: TRBJ2-3
CDR3: CASKTLGGGSTDTQYF

V: TRBV11-2
J: TRBJ2-5
CDR3: CASSLVAPSMIQETQYF

V: TRBV5-4
J: TRBJ1-1
CDR3: CASSKDTYTEAFF

V: TRBV14
J: TRBJ1-4
CDR3: CASSQDWGQVPEKLFF

V: TRBV24-1
J: TRBJ2-1
CDR3: CATSDGTGGARGNEQFF

V: TRBV20-1
J: TRBJ2-5
CDR3: CSAHGDRRETQYF

V: TRBV6-6
J: TRBJ2-1
CDR3: CASRRIYNEQFF